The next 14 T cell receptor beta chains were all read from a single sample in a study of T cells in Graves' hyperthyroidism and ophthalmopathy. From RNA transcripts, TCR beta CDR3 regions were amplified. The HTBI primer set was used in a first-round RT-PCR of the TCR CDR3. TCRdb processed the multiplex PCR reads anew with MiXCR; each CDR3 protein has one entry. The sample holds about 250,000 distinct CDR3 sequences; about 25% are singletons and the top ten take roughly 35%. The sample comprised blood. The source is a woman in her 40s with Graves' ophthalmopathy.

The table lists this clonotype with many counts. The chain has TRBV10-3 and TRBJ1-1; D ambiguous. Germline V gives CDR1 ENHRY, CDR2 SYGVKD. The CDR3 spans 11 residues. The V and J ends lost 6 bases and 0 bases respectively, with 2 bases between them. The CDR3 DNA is TGTGCCATCAGAATGAACACTGAAGCTTTCTTT. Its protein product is CAIRMNTEAFF.

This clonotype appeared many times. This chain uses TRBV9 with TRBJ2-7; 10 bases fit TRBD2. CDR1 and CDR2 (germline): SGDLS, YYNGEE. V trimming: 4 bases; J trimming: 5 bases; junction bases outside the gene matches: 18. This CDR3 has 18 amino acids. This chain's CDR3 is CASSPKREGSLGRDEQYF. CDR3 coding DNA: TGTGCCAGCAGCCCAAAGCGGGAGGGCTCTCTGGGGAGGGACGAGCAGTACTTC. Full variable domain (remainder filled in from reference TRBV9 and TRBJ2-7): DSGVTQTPKHLITATGQRVTLRCSPRSGDLSVYWYQQSLDQGLQFLIQYYNGEERAKGNILERFSAQQFPDLHSELNLSSLELGDSALYFCASSPKREGSLGRDEQYFGPGTRLTVT.

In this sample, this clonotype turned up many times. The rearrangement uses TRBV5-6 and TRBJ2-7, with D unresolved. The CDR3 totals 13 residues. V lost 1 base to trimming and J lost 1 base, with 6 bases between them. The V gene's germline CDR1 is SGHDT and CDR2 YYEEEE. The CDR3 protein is CASSLIASYEQYF. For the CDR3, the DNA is TGTGCCAGCAGCTTGATAGCTTCCTACGAGCAGTACTTC.

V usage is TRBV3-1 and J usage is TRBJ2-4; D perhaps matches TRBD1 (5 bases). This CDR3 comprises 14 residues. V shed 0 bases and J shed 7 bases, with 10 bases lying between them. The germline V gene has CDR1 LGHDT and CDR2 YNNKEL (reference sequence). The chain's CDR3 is CASSQDRVVNIQYF. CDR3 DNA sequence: TGTGCCAGCAGCCAAGACAGGGTAGTGAACATTCAGTACTTC.

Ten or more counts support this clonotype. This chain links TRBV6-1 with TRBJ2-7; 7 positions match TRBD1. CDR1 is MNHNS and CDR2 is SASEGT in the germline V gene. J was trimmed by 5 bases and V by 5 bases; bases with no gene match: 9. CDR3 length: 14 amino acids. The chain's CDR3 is CASSKDRELDEQYF. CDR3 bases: TGTGCCAGCAGTAAAGACAGGGAACTGGACGAGCAGTACTTC.

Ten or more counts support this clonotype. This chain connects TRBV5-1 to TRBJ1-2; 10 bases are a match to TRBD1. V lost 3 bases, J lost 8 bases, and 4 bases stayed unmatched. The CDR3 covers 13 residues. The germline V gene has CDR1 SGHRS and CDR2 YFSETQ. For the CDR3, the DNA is TGCGCCAGCAGCTCGGACAGGGGGGAAGGCTACACCTTC. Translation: CASSSDRGEGYTF.

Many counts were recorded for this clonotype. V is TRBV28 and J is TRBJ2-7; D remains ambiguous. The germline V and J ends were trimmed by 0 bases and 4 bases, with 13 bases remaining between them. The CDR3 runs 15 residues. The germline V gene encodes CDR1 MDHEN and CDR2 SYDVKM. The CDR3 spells CASSLCCGPEYEQYF. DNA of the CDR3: TGTGCCAGCAGTTTATGCTGCGGCCCGGAATACGAGCAGTACTTC.

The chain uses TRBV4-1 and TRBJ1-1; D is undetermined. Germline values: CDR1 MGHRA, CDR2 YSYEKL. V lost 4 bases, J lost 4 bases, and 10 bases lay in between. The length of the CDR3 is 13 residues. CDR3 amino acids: CASSRVWATEAFF. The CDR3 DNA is TGCGCCAGCAGCCGTGTGTGGGCCACTGAAGCTTTCTTT.

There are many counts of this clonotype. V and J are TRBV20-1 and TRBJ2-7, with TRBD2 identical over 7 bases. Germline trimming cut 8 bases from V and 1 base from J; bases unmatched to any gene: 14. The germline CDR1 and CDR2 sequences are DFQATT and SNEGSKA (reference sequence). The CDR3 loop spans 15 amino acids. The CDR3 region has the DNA TGCAGTCCAAAGGGTGGGCGGGAGAGTTCCTACGAGCAGTACTTC. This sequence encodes CSPKGGRESSYEQYF.

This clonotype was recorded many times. This CDR3 reads CASSLSEGTASNQPQHF. The CDR3 DNA is TGTGCCAGCAGTTTATCAGAGGGTACCGCTAGCAATCAGCCCCAGCATTTT. This chain uses TRBV28 with TRBJ1-5; D ambiguous. Trimming removed 1 base at V and 0 bases at J, with 13 bases between. The CDR3 length is 17 residues. Germline assignment: CDR1 MDHEN and CDR2 SYDVKM.

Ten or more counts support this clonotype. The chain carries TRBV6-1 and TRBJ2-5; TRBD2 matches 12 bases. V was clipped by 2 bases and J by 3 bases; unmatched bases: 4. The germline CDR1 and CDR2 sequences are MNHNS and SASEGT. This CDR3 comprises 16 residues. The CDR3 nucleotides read TGTGCCAGCAGTGAACCGGGACTAGCGGGCAAAGAGACCCAGTACTTC. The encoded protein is CASSEPGLAGKETQYF.

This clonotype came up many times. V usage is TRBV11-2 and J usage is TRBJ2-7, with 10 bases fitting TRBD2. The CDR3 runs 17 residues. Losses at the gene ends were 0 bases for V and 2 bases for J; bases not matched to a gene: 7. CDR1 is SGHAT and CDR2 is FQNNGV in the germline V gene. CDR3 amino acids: CASSLDPGLALTYEQYF. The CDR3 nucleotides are TGTGCCAGCAGCTTAGATCCGGGACTAGCGTTGACCTACGAGCAGTACTTC.

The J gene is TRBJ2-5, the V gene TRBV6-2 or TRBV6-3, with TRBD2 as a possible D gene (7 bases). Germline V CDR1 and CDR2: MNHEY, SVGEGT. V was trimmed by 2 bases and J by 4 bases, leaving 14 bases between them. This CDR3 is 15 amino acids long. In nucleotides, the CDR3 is TGTGCCAGCAGTTACGCGGGGGCCCACCGAGAGACCCAGTACTTC. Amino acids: CASSYAGAHRETQYF.

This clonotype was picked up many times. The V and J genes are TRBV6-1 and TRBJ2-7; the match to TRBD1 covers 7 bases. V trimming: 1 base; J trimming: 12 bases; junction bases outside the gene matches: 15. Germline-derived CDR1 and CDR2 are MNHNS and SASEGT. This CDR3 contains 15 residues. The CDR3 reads CASSEVMGQPGVGYF. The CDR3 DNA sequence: TGTGCCAGCAGTGAAGTTATGGGACAGCCCGGAGTAGGGTACTTC.